This T cell receptor (beta chain) was found in a study of technical replicates of blood from a handful of donors listed by TCRdb under 2017. Library method: the immunoSEQ multiplex PCR assay. TCRdb mirrors the immuneACCESS table, restricted to in-frame sequences. Some clones are absent from its copies; in checked studies, under half trace to an unresolved V gene, and the reason for the others is unknown. The sample table lists approximately 75,000 clones, nearly 98% of them with a count of one. The ten largest clonotypes hold more than 0.15% of the sample. Remarks on this clone: Its antigen target is currently unknown. No quality values exist for individual bases; no much larger clone is one base distant.

The receptor comes from a human donor in good health. The sequenced sample was T cells isolated from PBMCs.

The DNA reads TGTGCCAGCTCACCCGGCGGGGGATCTGAAGAGACCCAGTACTTC. The resulting protein is CASSPGGGSEETQYF. In this chain, TRBV18 is recombined with TRBJ2-5; the junction holds 7 bases that match TRBD2. The CDR3 measures 15 amino acids from cysteine to phenylalanine. Of the read, only the CDR3 DNA is kept; its 45 bases are in frame from base 1. Trimming accounts for 3 bases at V and 3 bases at J, while the number of junction bases matched to no gene is 7. In the germline V gene, CDR1 corresponds to KGHSH and CDR2 to LQKENI. The full variable domain, with segments outside the CDR3 supplied by the reference TRBV18 and TRBJ2-5 proteins, appears as NAGVMQNPRHLVRRRGQEARLRCSPMKGHSHVYWYRQLPEEGLKFMVYLQKENIIDESGMPKERFSAEFPKEGPSILRIQQVVRGDSAAYFCASSPGGGSEETQYFGPGTRLLVL.